This T cell receptor beta chain comes out of a study of molecular identifiers for immune sequencing clone quantification. This clonotype was observed many times. TCRdb fed the PCR reads into MiXCR, producing one record per CDR3 protein. This table has over 550,000 distinct CDR3 sequences, over 25% appearing once. Trimming at V came to 0 bases and at J to 4 bases, leaving 0 bases not matched to a gene. The CDR3 runs 15 residues. Germline V gene lookup returns CDR1 MNHEY and CDR2 SVGEGT. The material sequenced was naive CD8+ T cells from blood, with Jurkat cell RNA spiked in. The subset: FACS-sorted CD8+CD4-CCR7+CD45RA+ naive T cells. This chain joins TRBV6-2 or TRBV6-3 and TRBJ2-3; the match to TRBD2 covers 11 bases. This clonotype was sampled from a human donor in good health. Some libraries in this study had Jurkat cell RNA spiked in. The CDR3 region is CASSYSLAGADTQYF. In DNA, the CDR3 is TGTGCCAGCAGTTACTCACTAGCGGGAGCAGATACGCAGTATTTT.